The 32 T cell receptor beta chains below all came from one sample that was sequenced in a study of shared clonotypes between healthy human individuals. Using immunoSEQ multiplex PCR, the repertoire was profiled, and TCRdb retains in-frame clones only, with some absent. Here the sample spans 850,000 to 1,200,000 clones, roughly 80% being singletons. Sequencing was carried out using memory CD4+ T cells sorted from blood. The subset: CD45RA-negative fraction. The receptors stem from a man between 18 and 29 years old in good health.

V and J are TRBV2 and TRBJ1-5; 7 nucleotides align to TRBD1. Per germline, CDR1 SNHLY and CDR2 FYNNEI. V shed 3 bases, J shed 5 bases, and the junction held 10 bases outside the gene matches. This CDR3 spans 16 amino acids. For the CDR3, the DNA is TGTGCCAGCAGTGAGTCTCTTGACAGGGATTATCAGCCCCAGCATTTT. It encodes CASSESLDRDYQPQHF.

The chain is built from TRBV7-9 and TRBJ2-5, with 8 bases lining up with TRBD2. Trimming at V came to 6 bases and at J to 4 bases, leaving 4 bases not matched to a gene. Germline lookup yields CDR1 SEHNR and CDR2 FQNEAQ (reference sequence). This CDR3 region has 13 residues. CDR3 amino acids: CASRSGGLETQYF. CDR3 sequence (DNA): TGTGCCAGCAGGTCGGGGGGGCTAGAGACCCAGTACTTC.

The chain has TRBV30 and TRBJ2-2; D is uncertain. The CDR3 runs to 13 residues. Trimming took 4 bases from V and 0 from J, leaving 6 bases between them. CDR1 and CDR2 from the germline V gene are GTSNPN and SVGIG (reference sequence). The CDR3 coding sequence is TGTGCCTGGAAGACACCGAACACCGGGGAGCTGTTTTTT. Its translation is CAWKTPNTGELFF.

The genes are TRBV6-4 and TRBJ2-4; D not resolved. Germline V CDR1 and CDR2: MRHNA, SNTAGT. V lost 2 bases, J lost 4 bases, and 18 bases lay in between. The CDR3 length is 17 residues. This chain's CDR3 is CASSDPYAVEPKNIQYF. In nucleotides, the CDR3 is TGTGCCAGCAGTGACCCGTATGCGGTTGAACCAAAAAACATTCAGTACTTC.

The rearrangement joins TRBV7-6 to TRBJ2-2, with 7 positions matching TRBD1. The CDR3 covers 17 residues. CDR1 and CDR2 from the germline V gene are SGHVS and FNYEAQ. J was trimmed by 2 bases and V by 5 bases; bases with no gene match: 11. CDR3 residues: CASSHPWTGVNTGELFF. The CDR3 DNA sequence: TGTGCCAGCAGCCATCCATGGACAGGAGTCAACACCGGGGAGCTGTTTTTT.

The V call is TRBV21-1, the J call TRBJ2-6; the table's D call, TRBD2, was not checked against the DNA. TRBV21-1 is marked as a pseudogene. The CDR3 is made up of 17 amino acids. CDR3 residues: CASSKASGSSGANVLTF. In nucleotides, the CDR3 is TGTGCCAGCAGCAAAGCTAGCGGGAGCTCTGGGGCCAACGTCCTGACTTTC.

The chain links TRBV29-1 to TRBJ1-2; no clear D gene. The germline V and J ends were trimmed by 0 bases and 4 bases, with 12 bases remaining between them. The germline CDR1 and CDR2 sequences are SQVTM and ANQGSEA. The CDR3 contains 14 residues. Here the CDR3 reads CSVEESRTAYGYTF. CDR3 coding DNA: TGCAGCGTTGAAGAGTCGAGGACGGCCTATGGCTACACCTTC.

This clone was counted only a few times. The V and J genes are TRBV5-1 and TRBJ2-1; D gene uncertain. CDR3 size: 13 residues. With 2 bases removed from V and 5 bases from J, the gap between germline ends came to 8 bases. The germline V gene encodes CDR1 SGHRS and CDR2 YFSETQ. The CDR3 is CASSFGPNNEQFF. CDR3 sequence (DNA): TGCGCCAGCAGCTTCGGCCCGAACAATGAGCAGTTCTTC.

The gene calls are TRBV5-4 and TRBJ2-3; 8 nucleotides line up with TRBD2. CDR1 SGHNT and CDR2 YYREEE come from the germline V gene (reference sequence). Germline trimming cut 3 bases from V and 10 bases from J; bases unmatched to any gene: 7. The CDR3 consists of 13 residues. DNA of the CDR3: TGTGCCAGCAGCTCAAGGACTAGCTGGGCGCAGTATTTT. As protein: CASSSRTSWAQYF. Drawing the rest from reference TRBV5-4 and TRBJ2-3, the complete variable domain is ETGVTQSPTHLIKTRGQQVTLRCSSQSGHNTVSWYQQALGQGPQFIFQYYREEENGRGNFPPRFSGLQFPNYSSELNVNALELDDSALYLCASSSRTSWAQYFGPGTRLTVL.

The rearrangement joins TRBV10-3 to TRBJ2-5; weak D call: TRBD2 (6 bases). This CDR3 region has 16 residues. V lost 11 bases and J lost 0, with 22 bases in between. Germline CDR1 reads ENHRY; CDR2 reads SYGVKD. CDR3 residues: CAGRGGSGQDQETQYF. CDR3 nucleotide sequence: TGTGCCGGACGTGGGGGTAGCGGCCAAGACCAAGAGACCCAGTACTTC.

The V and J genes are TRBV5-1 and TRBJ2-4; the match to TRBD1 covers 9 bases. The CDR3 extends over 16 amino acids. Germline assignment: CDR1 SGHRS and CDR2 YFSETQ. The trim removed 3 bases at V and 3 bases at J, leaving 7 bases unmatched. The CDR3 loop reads CASSSWDRVDKNIQYF. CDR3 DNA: TGCGCCAGCAGCTCCTGGGACAGGGTCGACAAAAACATTCAGTACTTC.

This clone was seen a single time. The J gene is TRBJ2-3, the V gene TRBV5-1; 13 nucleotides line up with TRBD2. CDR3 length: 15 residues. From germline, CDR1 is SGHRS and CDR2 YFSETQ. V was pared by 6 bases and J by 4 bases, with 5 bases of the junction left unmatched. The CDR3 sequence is CASTSGLAGPDTQYF. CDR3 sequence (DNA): TGCGCCAGCACCTCGGGACTAGCGGGGCCAGATACGCAGTATTTT. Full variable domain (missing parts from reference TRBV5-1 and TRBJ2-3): KAGVTQTPRYLIKTRGQQVTLSCSPISGHRSVSWYQQTPGQGLQFLFEYFSETQRNKGNFPGRFSGRQFSNSRSEMNVSTLELGDSALYLCASTSGLAGPDTQYFGPGTRLTVL.

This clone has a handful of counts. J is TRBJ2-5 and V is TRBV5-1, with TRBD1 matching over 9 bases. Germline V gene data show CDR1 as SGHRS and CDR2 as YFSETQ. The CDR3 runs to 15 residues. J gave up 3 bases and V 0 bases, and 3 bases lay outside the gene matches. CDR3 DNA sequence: TGCGCCAGCAGCTTGGCCGACAGGGGGGAAGAGACCCAGTACTTC. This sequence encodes CASSLADRGEETQYF.

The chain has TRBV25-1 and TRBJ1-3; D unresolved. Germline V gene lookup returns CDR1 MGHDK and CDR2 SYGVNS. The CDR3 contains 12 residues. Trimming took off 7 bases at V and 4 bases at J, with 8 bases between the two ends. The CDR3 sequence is CASNAVGNTIYF. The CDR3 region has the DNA TGTGCCAGCAATGCTGTAGGAAACACCATATATTTT. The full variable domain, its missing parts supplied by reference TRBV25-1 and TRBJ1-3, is EADIYQTPRYLVIGTGKKITLECSQTMGHDKMYWYQQDPGMELHLIHYSYGVNSTEKGDLSSESTVSRIRTEHFPLTLESARPSHTSQYLCASNAVGNTIYFGEGSWLTVV.

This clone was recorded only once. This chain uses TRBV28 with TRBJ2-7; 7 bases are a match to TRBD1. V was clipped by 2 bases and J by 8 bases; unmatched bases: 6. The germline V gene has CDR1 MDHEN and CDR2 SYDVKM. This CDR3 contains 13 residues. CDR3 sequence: CASSLIQGVKQYF. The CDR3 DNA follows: TGTGCCAGCAGTTTAATTCAGGGGGTTAAGCAGTACTTC.

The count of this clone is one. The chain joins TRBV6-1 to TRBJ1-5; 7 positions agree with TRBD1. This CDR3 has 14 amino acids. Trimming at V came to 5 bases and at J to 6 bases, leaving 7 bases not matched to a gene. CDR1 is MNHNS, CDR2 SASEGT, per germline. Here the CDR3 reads CASSSGTAGQPQHF. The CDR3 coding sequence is TGTGCCAGCAGTTCCGGGACAGCGGGTCAGCCCCAGCATTTT.

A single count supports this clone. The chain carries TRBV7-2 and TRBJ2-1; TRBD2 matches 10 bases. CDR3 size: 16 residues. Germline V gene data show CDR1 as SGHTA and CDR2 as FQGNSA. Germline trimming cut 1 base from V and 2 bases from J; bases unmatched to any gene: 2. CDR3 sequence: CASSLVGTSAYNEQFF. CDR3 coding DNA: TGTGCCAGCAGCTTAGTAGGGACTAGCGCCTACAATGAGCAGTTCTTC.

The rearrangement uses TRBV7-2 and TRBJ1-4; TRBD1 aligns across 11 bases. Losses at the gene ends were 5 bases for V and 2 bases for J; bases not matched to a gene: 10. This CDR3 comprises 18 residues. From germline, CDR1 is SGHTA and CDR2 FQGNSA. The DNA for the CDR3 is TGTGCCAGCAGCAAAGGGACAGGGGGTTGGACGACTAATGAAAAACTGTTTTTT. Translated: CASSKGTGGWTTNEKLFF.

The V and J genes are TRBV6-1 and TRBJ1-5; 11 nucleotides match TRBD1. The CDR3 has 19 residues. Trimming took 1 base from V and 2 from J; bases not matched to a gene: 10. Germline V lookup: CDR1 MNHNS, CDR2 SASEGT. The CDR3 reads CASSEVNGQGAFGNQPQHF. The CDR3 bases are TGTGCCAGCAGTGAAGTGAACGGACAGGGGGCTTTCGGCAATCAGCCCCAGCATTTT.

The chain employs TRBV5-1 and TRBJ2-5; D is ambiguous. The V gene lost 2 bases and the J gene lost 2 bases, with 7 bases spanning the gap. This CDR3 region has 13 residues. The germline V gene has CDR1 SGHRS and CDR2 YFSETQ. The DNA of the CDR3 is TGCGCCAGCAGCTTAACTTTTCAAGAGACCCAGTACTTC. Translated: CASSLTFQETQYF.

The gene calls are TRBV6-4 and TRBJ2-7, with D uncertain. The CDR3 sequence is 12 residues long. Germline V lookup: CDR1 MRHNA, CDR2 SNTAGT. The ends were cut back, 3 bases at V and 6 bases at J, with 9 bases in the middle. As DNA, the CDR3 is TGTGCCAGCAGTGAGACTGGGGTCGAGCAGTACTTC. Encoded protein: CASSETGVEQYF.

In DNA, the CDR3 is TGTGCCATCTCGGGACAGGGAGGGTATGGCTACACCTTC. Protein: CAISGQGGYGYTF. V is TRBV10-3 and J is TRBJ1-2; 9 nucleotides line up with TRBD1. Per the germline V gene, CDR1 is ENHRY and CDR2 is SYGVKD. V trimming: 8 bases; J trimming: 5 bases; junction bases outside the gene matches: 6. The CDR3 sequence is 13 residues long.

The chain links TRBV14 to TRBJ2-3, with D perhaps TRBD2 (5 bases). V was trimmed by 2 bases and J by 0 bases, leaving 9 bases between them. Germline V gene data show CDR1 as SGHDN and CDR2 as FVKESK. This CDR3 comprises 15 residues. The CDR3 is CASSQFRGSTDTQYF. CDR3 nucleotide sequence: TGTGCCAGCAGCCAATTCCGCGGGAGCACAGATACGCAGTATTTT.

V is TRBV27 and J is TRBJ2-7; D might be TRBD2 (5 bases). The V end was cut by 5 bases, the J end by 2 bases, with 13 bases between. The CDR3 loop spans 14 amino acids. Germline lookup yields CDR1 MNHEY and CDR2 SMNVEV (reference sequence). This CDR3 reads CASSPQEGAYEQYF. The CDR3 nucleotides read TGTGCCAGCAGTCCCCAAGAGGGAGCCTACGAGCAGTACTTC.

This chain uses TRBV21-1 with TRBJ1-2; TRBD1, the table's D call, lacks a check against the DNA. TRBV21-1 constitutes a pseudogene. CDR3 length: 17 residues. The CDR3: CASSKNERTGGQEGYTF. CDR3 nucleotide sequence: TGTGCCAGCAGCAAAAACGAGAGAACAGGGGGACAGGAGGGCTACACCTTC.

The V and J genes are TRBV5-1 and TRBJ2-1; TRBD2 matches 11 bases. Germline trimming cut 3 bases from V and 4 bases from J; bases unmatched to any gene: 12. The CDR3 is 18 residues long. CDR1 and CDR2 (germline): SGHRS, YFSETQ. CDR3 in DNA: TGCGCCAGCAGCTCCGTATCTCTAGCGGGAGGCCGGTACAATGAGCAGTTCTTC. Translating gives CASSSVSLAGGRYNEQFF.

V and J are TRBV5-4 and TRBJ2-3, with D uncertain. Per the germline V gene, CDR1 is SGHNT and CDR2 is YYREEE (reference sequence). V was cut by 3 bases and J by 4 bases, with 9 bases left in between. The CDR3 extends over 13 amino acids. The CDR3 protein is CASSWARADTQYF. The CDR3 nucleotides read TGTGCCAGCAGCTGGGCCCGGGCAGATACGCAGTATTTT.

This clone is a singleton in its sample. The CDR3 reads CASADSNQETQYF. CDR3 sequence (DNA): TGTGCTAGTGCCGATTCGAACCAAGAGACCCAGTACTTC. The chain employs TRBV12-5 and TRBJ2-5; D gene uncertain. Trimming took off 7 bases at V and 0 bases at J, with 9 bases between the two ends. The length of the CDR3 is 13 residues. Germline loops: CDR1 LGHNT, CDR2 FRNRAP.

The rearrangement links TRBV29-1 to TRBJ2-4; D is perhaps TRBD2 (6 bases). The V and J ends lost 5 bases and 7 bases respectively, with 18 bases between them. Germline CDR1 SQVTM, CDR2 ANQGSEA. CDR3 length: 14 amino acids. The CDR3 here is CSVRVAEEGNIQYF. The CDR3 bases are TGCAGCGTTCGGGTTGCTGAGGAGGGTAACATTCAGTACTTC. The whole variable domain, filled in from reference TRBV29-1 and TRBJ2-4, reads SAVISQKPSRDICQRGTSLTIQCQVDSQVTMMFWYRQQPGQSLTLIATANQGSEATYESGFVIDKFPISRPNLTFSTLTVSNMSPEDSSIYLCSVRVAEEGNIQYFGAGTRLSVL.

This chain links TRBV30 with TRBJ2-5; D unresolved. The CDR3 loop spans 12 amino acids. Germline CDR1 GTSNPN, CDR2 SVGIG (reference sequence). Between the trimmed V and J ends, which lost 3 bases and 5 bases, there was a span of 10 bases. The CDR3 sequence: CAWRGTPETQYF. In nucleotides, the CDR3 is TGTGCCTGGAGAGGCACCCCGGAGACCCAGTACTTC.

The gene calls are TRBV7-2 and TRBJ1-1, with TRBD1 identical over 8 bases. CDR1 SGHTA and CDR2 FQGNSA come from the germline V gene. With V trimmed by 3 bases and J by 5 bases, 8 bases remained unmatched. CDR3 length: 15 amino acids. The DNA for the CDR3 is TGTGCCAGCAGCTTGGCGGGGACAGGTAGGACTGAAGCTTTCTTT. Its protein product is CASSLAGTGRTEAFF.

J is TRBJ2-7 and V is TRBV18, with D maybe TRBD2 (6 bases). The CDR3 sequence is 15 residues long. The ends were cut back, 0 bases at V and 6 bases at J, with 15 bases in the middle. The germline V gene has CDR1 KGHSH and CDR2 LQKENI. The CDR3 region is CASSPPTSSAREQYF. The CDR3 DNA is TGTGCCAGCTCACCACCGACTAGTTCGGCGCGCGAGCAGTACTTC.